This TCR beta chain was captured by sequencing in a study of T cell repertoires in ileal Crohn's disease. Overall study results and limits: Every patient over 26.8% clonality showed endoscopic recurrence. Clonal expansions were more frequent in active smokers than non-smokers at surgery.

Regarding this clone: The antigen is unknown.

The germline V gene encodes CDR1 SGHTA and CDR2 FQGTGA. V lost 1 base, J lost 6 bases, and 14 bases lay in between. The CDR3 loop spans 15 amino acids. Using immunoSEQ multiplex PCR, the repertoire was profiled, and TCRdb retains in-frame clones only, with some absent. The sample holds 5,400 or so clones, 82% seen once. V usage is TRBV7-3 and J usage is TRBJ2-3; D perhaps matches TRBD2 (6 bases). The specimen sequenced was ileal tissue. The receptor comes from an adult with Crohn's disease. The CDR3 DNA sequence: TGTGCCAGCAGCTTAAATCCGACCCGGGGGGATACGCAGTATTTT. Translating it yields CASSLNPTRGDTQYF.